These T cell receptor beta chains were read from a single sample in a study of blood T cells in healthy people across ages. TCRdb ran MiXCR on the 5' RACE reads and lists one entry per CDR3 protein. Of about 840,000 distinct CDR3 sequences listed, approximately 32% were seen once; the top ten hold more than 8.5%. The same sample was also studied in work on T cells of mothers and their children.

The sample consisted of blood. The receptor set was obtained from a woman aged 40 to 50 in good health. CDR3s include the opening cysteine and the closing phenylalanine or tryptophan. The order of the fields is J gene, CDR3 length, D gene, clone size, V gene, CDR3 protein, CDR3 DNA. D genes are given only for firm matches. Clone size appears in some rows only: once, few, many, or a class for an expanded clone.

J: TRBJ2-3
length: 16
D: -
size: few
V: TRBV12-3/TRBV12-4
CDR3: CASSPPTSGVTDTQYF
DNA: TGTGCCAGCAGTCCACCCACCAGCGGTGTCACAGATACGCAGTATTTT

J: TRBJ2-6
length: 16
D: -
size: -
V: TRBV6-2/TRBV6-3
CDR3: CASSPTGGSGANVRTF
DNA: TGTGCCAGCAGTCCGACAGGCGGCTCTGGGGCCAACGTCCGGACTTTC

J: TRBJ1-1
length: 15
D: TRBD1
size: -
V: TRBV28
CDR3: CASSPGGQGLPEAFF
DNA: TGTGCCAGCAGTCCGGGAGGACAGGGCCTGCCTGAAGCTTTCTTT

J: TRBJ2-5
length: 17
D: TRBD1
size: -
V: TRBV4-1
CDR3: CASSHDSDRPTRETQYF
DNA: TGCGCCAGCAGCCACGATTCGGACAGGCCCACAAGAGAGACCCAGTACTTC

J: TRBJ2-1
length: 14
D: -
size: -
V: TRBV30
CDR3: CAWSVTGVGNEQFF
DNA: TGTGCCTGGAGTGTAACGGGGGTTGGGAATGAGCAGTTCTTC

J: TRBJ1-2
length: 14
D: TRBD1
size: once
V: TRBV28
CDR3: CASSRSTGGYGYTF
DNA: TGTGCCAGCAGTCGGTCGACAGGGGGCTATGGCTACACCTTC

J: TRBJ2-1
length: 14
D: -
size: few
V: TRBV20-1
CDR3: CSAEVASRPNEQFF
DNA: TGCAGTGCAGAGGTAGCCTCACGGCCCAATGAGCAGTTCTTC

J: TRBJ2-7
length: 15
D: TRBD2
size: few
V: TRBV7-2
CDR3: CASRFSGGTSYEQYF
DNA: TGTGCCAGCAGATTTAGCGGGGGGACCTCCTACGAGCAGTACTTC

J: TRBJ2-7
length: 14
D: TRBD1
size: many
V: TRBV7-9
CDR3: CASTSGQGYYEQYF
DNA: TGTGCCAGCACCTCGGGACAGGGATACTACGAGCAGTACTTC

J: TRBJ1-5
length: 14
D: -
size: -
V: TRBV10-3
CDR3: CAISEGGSNQPQHF
DNA: TGTGCCATCAGTGAGGGAGGGAGCAATCAGCCCCAGCATTTT

J: TRBJ2-5
length: 15
D: -
size: many
V: TRBV9
CDR3: CASSAQEGTTGTQYF
DNA: TGTGCCAGCAGCGCCCAAGAGGGGACCACAGGGACCCAGTACTTC

J: TRBJ1-1
length: 16
D: TRBD1
size: -
V: TRBV7-2
CDR3: CASSFGTGASNTEAFF
DNA: TGTGCCAGCAGCTTCGGGACAGGGGCGTCGAACACTGAAGCTTTCTTT

J: TRBJ1-2
length: 14
D: TRBD1
size: few
V: TRBV14
CDR3: CASSFHGTGSGYTF
DNA: TGTGCCAGCAGCTTTCACGGGACAGGGTCGGGCTACACCTTC

J: TRBJ1-1
length: 13
D: -
size: few
V: TRBV10-3
CDR3: CAITRVGGTEAFF
DNA: TGTGCCATCACGAGGGTAGGTGGCACTGAAGCTTTCTTT

J: TRBJ2-7
length: 14
D: -
size: -
V: TRBV3-1
CDR3: CASSPVTAFYEQYF
DNA: TGTGCCAGCAGCCCAGTGACAGCCTTCTACGAGCAGTACTTC

J: TRBJ1-2
length: 14
D: TRBD1
size: few
V: TRBV5-6
CDR3: CASSWTGRDYGYTF
DNA: TGTGCCAGCAGCTGGACAGGGCGCGACTATGGCTACACCTTC

J: TRBJ2-1
length: 17
D: -
size: few
V: TRBV11-3
CDR3: CASSGTTKGEHYNEQFF
DNA: TGTGCCAGCAGCGGAACGACGAAGGGGGAGCATTACAATGAGCAGTTCTTC

J: TRBJ2-2
length: 15
D: -
size: -
V: TRBV7-3
CDR3: CASSLDASYTGELFF
DNA: TGTGCCAGCAGTTTAGACGCCTCGTACACCGGGGAGCTGTTTTTT

J: TRBJ2-3
length: 15
D: -
size: -
V: TRBV5-1
CDR3: CASSLEMGSLDTQYF
DNA: TGCGCCAGCAGCTTGGAGATGGGCAGCCTAGATACGCAGTATTTT

J: TRBJ1-2
length: 14
D: -
size: few
V: TRBV7-9
CDR3: CASSGNTVNYGYTF
DNA: TGTGCCAGCAGCGGGAACACCGTTAACTATGGCTACACCTTC